These 21 T cell receptor beta chains were sequenced from one sample in a study of T cells in Graves' hyperthyroidism and ophthalmopathy. Amplification yielded TCR beta CDR3 regions, with RNA transcripts as the source. HTBI primers were the set used in a first-round RT-PCR of the TCR CDR3. TCRdb passed the multiplex PCR reads through MiXCR, listing each CDR3 protein once. This sample has 250,000 to 300,000 distinct CDR3 sequences, with roughly 13% found just once. The specimen sequenced was blood. The receptors shown here come from a woman in her thirties or forties with Graves' hyperthyroidism.

This clonotype has a count of ten or more. The chain is built from TRBV28 and TRBJ1-5; D not resolved. The CDR3 runs to 16 residues. The V and J ends lost 5 bases and 4 bases respectively, with 18 bases between them. Germline V gene lookup returns CDR1 MDHEN and CDR2 SYDVKM. CDR3 loop: CASSPLDGLANQPQHF. CDR3 DNA: TGTGCCAGCAGTCCGCTGGACGGCCTAGCAAATCAGCCCCAGCATTTT.

This chain joins TRBV5-1 and TRBJ2-7, with 7 bases that match TRBD1. Losses at the gene ends were 3 bases for V and 3 bases for J; bases not matched to a gene: 12. Per germline, CDR1 SGHRS and CDR2 YFSETQ. This CDR3 is built from 16 residues. CDR3 DNA: TGCGCCAGCAGCTGGAAGTCGGGACAGCTGATCTACGAGCAGTACTTC. This encodes CASSWKSGQLIYEQYF.

There are many counts of this clonotype. This chain uses TRBV5-1 with TRBJ2-3; 10 bases line up with TRBD2. After removal of 6 bases from V and 1 base from J, the junction contained 14 bases not matched to a gene. From germline, CDR1 is SGHRS and CDR2 YFSETQ. This CDR3 has 18 residues. The CDR3 region is CASIVPGLASMGTDTQYF. For the CDR3, the DNA is TGCGCCAGCATTGTCCCGGGACTAGCGTCGATGGGCACAGATACGCAGTATTTT.

This clonotype was seen more than once but under ten times. This chain uses TRBV3-1 with TRBJ2-5; 11 positions match TRBD2. With 7 bases clipped from V and 1 base from J, the junction kept 11 bases outside the gene matches. This CDR3 has 17 residues. Germline assignment: CDR1 LGHDT and CDR2 YNNKEL (reference sequence). CDR3: CASTGSETSGIQETQYF. CDR3 nucleotide sequence: TGTGCCAGCACCGGCTCCGAGACTAGCGGGATCCAAGAGACCCAGTACTTC.

The V and J genes are TRBV19 and TRBJ1-3; D gene uncertain. V was pared by 6 bases and J by 0 bases, with 12 bases between. Germline-derived CDR1 and CDR2 are LNHDA and SQIVND (reference sequence). The length of the CDR3 is 15 residues. The CDR3 reads CASSYMVPSGNTIYF. CDR3 nucleotide sequence: TGTGCCAGTAGCTACATGGTTCCCTCTGGAAACACCATATATTTT.

J is TRBJ1-1 and V is TRBV9; TRBD1 might be the D (5 bases). Trimming pared 4 bases from V and 6 bases from J, leaving 16 bases between. CDR1 and CDR2 (germline): SGDLS, YYNGEE. This CDR3 contains 14 residues. Here the CDR3 reads CASSTQVGGAEAFF. CDR3 DNA: TGTGCCAGCAGCACACAGGTGGGTGGTGCTGAAGCTTTCTTT.

Many counts were recorded for this clonotype. This rearrangement joins TRBV27 to TRBJ2-1; TRBD2 aligns across 14 bases. CDR1 and CDR2 from the germline V gene are MNHEY and SMNVEV (reference sequence). Trimming at V came to 4 bases and at J to 12 bases, leaving 8 bases not matched to a gene. The CDR3 spans 15 residues. Here the CDR3 DNA reads TGTGCCAGCAGTTCTCCCGGGACTAGCGGGAGATGGCAGTTCTTC. As protein: CASSSPGTSGRWQFF.

This clonotype has at least ten counts. This rearrangement joins TRBV27 to TRBJ2-3; 8 nucleotides match TRBD2. With V trimmed by 6 bases and J by 2 bases, 7 bases remained unmatched. From germline, CDR1 is MNHEY and CDR2 SMNVEV (reference sequence). This CDR3 is built from 15 residues. In DNA, the CDR3 is TGTGCCAGCAGGGCCGAGCGGGGGTTCACAGATACGCAGTATTTT. Amino acids: CASRAERGFTDTQYF.

This chain joins TRBV19 and TRBJ1-5, with D hard to call. The CDR3 runs 16 residues. Deletions cut 0 bases from V and 2 bases from J, with 11 bases between. The germline gives CDR1 LNHDA, CDR2 SQIVND (reference sequence). CDR3 nucleotides: TGTGCCAGTAGTATAGACGCAGGCGGTGGCAATCAGCCCCAGCATTTT. This codes for CASSIDAGGGNQPQHF.

The chain joins TRBV20-1 to TRBJ1-5; D call uncertain. The V end was cut by 1 base, the J end by 3 bases, with 10 bases between. CDR1 and CDR2 from the germline V gene are DFQATT and SNEGSKA (reference sequence). The CDR3 runs 14 residues. DNA of the CDR3: TGCAGTGCTAGAGGCCCGGGGTCCAATCAGCCCCAGCATTTT. This encodes CSARGPGSNQPQHF.

This clonotype was observed many times. The gene calls are TRBV6-1 and TRBJ1-5, with 7 bases that match TRBD1. Unmatched junction bases numbered 13, after V lost 6 bases and J lost 2 bases. In germline, CDR1 is MNHNS, CDR2 SASEGT. CDR3 size: 17 residues. The CDR3 reads CASSPDRDRAGNQPQHF. For the CDR3, the DNA is TGTGCCAGCAGCCCCGACAGGGATCGAGCAGGCAATCAGCCCCAGCATTTT.

V gene TRBV6-1 combines with J gene TRBJ1-5; D perhaps matches TRBD1 (5 bases). The CDR3 extends over 16 amino acids. From germline, CDR1 is MNHNS and CDR2 SASEGT. Deletions cut 5 bases from V and 0 bases from J, with 14 bases between. CDR3 coding DNA: TGTGCCAGCAGTCTCGGGACTGATCGTAGCAATCAGCCCCAGCATTTT. Amino acids: CASSLGTDRSNQPQHF.

The chain is built from TRBV25-1 and TRBJ2-5; 9 bases match TRBD2. The CDR3 is 15 amino acids. The germline gives CDR1 MGHDK, CDR2 SYGVNS. With V trimmed by 2 bases and J by 5 bases, 6 bases remained unmatched. The CDR3 protein is CASSELSGRSETQYF. In DNA form, the CDR3 reads TGTGCCAGCAGTGAACTTAGCGGGAGAAGTGAGACCCAGTACTTC.

This clonotype was counted ten times or more. The chain links TRBV12-3 or TRBV12-4 to TRBJ1-1; D unclear. The V gene lost 3 bases and the J gene lost 0 bases, with 5 bases spanning the gap. This CDR3 spans 13 amino acids. CDR3 DNA sequence: TGTGCCAGCAGTTTCAACATGAACACTGAAGCTTTCTTT. It encodes CASSFNMNTEAFF.

This clonotype was observed a few times. The chain has TRBV11-2 and TRBJ2-3, with D unclear. V was pared by 2 bases and J by 0 bases, with 15 bases between. The CDR3 contains 17 residues. CDR1 is SGHAT and CDR2 is FQNNGV in the germline V gene. The CDR3 DNA sequence: TGTGCCAGCAGCTTATTAGCCCAGGCTCTGAGCACAGATACGCAGTATTTT. It translates to CASSLLAQALSTDTQYF.

This clonotype was counted at least ten times. The V and J genes are TRBV2 and TRBJ2-3; 12 nucleotides align to TRBD2. The CDR3 runs to 15 residues. Germline-derived CDR1 and CDR2 are SNHLY and FYNNEI. Losses at the gene ends were 6 bases for V and 5 bases for J; bases not matched to a gene: 6. As DNA, the CDR3 is TGTGCCAGCAGCGCTAGCGGGAGGGCCGAAGATACGCAGTATTTT. Residues: CASSASGRAEDTQYF.

This clonotype was counted many times. The V and J genes are TRBV19 and TRBJ2-7, with 8 bases that match TRBD1. The CDR3 is 15 residues long. Per the germline V gene, CDR1 is LNHDA and CDR2 is SQIVND (reference sequence). Losses at the gene ends were 4 bases for V and 7 bases for J; bases not matched to a gene: 12. Here the CDR3 reads CASSTHRGKAGEQYF. Written as DNA, the CDR3 is TGTGCCAGTAGTACGCACAGGGGGAAGGCGGGGGAGCAGTACTTC.

There are many counts of this clonotype. The V gene is TRBV7-2, the J gene TRBJ2-7; TRBD2 matches at 9 bases. This CDR3 is built from 16 residues. Trimming took 3 bases from V and 5 from J; bases not matched to a gene: 11. Germline CDR1 SGHTA, CDR2 FQGNSA. The CDR3 DNA follows: TGTGCCAGCAGCTTGACGGGCGGGAGGGCCGGCGACGAGCAGTACTTC. Its translation: CASSLTGGRAGDEQYF.

This clonotype was recorded at least ten times. The chain couples TRBV5-5 to TRBJ2-2; 9 bases align to TRBD1. V lost 6 bases and J lost 4; bases outside the gene matches: 7. The CDR3 spans 15 residues. CDR1 is SGHKS, CDR2 YYEKEE, per germline (reference sequence). CDR3: CASTRDRDITGELFF. In nucleotides, the CDR3 is TGTGCCAGCACCCGGGACAGGGATATCACCGGGGAGCTGTTTTTT.

This clonotype has more than one count but fewer than ten. An end of the junction differs from the germline gene, which may be a read error. This chain joins TRBV30 and TRBJ2-2; the D gene could be TRBD1 or TRBD2 (5 bases each). The CDR3 has 15 amino acids. Germline CDR1 is GTSNPN and CDR2 is SVGIG (reference sequence). In DNA, the CDR3 is TGCGCCTGGACCCAGGGCTATGGGACGGGCGGGGAGCTGTTTTTT. This codes for CAWTQGYGTGGELFF.

This clonotype was picked up many times. The chain couples TRBV11-2 to TRBJ1-3, with no clear D. V shed 1 base and J shed 15 bases, with 19 bases lying between them. This CDR3 contains 14 residues. Germline V CDR1 and CDR2: SGHAT, FQNNGV. DNA of the CDR3: TGTGCCAGCAGCTTAGGGGTCTCCCTTTCTTTAGCATATTTT. Encoded protein: CASSLGVSLSLAYF.